This T cell receptor beta chain was documented in a study of blood T cell repertoires in COVID-19. Study details: PBMCs, B-cell-depleted T cells, or T cells provided the cDNA or gDNA that made up the material.

The data were produced by immunoSEQ multiplex PCR, yet TCRdb's version contains in-frame clones alone and is incomplete. The table lists 80,000 to 100,000 clones, 88% of them singletons. This CDR3 is built from 14 residues. CDR1 is SGHRS and CDR2 is YFSETQ in the germline V gene. Trimming removed 4 bases at V and 4 bases at J, with 15 bases between. The chain links TRBV5-1 to TRBJ2-7, with D possibly being TRBD1 (6 bases). The sequenced material came from peripheral blood. The sequence came from a man aged 50-59 years with COVID-19, enrolled during active disease. CDR3 amino acids: CASSVGGLGYEQYF. CDR3 nucleotides: TGCGCCAGCAGCGTTGGGGGCTTAGGGTACGAGCAGTACTTC.